The clone carrying this TCR beta chain came up a few times. Its cognate antigen is unknown. Assay: immunoSEQ multiplex PCR; the TCRdb copy retains only in-frame clones and omits some. The profile shows about 2.3 million clones, under 95% of them singletons. This sample was taken from a study of shared clonotypes between healthy human individuals. Study-level results: Deeper or shallower sequencing was expected to change how clonotypes are shared among donors. With four donors compared, around 5% of naive CD4 clonotypes were shared. At large depth, rarefaction still showed sorted-subset sequencing to be incomplete.

CDR3 length equals 16 residues. V shed 1 base, J shed 5 bases, and the junction held 5 bases outside the gene matches. CDR1 is MGHRA, CDR2 YSYEKL, per germline. Within Nashville, Tennessee resided all donors, each a Caucasian adult. This TCR came from a man younger than 30 in good health. Some clones in this sample may be carry-over from other donors' samples. V and J are TRBV4-1 and TRBJ2-3, with TRBD2 matching 11 bases. Sequencing was done on a sample of naive CD4+ T cells from PBMCs. Subset given: CD45RA+ positively selected. The CDR3 loop is CASSQVLAGGQDTQYF. For the CDR3, the DNA is TGCGCCAGCAGCCAAGTGTTAGCGGGAGGGCAAGATACGCAGTATTTT.